Below are 24 T cell receptor beta chains sequenced from a single sample in a study of T cells in narcolepsy. Method: immunoSEQ multiplex PCR; TCRdb's copy keeps in-frame clones and lacks some. Counted here are tens of thousands of clones, roughly four fifths occurring once; the ten biggest clones make up around 0.7%. Sequencing was done on a sample of memory (CD45RA-) CD4+ T cells from blood. These receptors originate from a human donor in good health.

CDR3: CASSDYFLSSNYGYTF. DNA for the CDR3: TGCGCCAGCAGTGATTATTTTTTGTCCAGTAACTATGGCTACACCTTC. V is TRBV10-2 and J is TRBJ1-2; D remains ambiguous. The ends were cut back, 3 bases at V and 1 base at J, with 15 bases in the middle. In germline, CDR1 is WSHSY, CDR2 SAAADI. This CDR3 contains 16 residues.

This clone was counted once. The chain carries TRBV7-8 and TRBJ1-1; no reliable D call. This CDR3 has 15 residues. Germline V gives CDR1 SGHVS, CDR2 FQNEAQ. The V gene lost 0 bases and the J gene lost 2 bases, with 10 bases spanning the gap. CDR3 protein: CASSLALAANTEAFF. In nucleotides, the CDR3 is TGTGCCAGCAGCTTAGCCCTGGCCGCAAACACTGAAGCTTTCTTT.

This chain connects TRBV4-2 to TRBJ1-1, with TRBD1 as a possible D gene (6 bases). Trimming pared 5 bases from V and 6 bases from J, leaving 19 bases between. The CDR3 totals 15 residues. The germline CDR1 and CDR2 sequences are LGHNA and YNFKEQ. The CDR3 region has the DNA TGTGCCAGCAGCTTGAGGGGGGCCGGACTATCTGAAGCTTTCTTT. It yields the protein CASSLRGAGLSEAFF.

This clone was detected only a few times. J is TRBJ2-1 and V is TRBV29-1, with 8 nucleotides matching TRBD1. The CDR3 is 17 residues long. Germline V gene sequence: CDR1 SQVTM, CDR2 ANQGSEA. J gave up 3 bases and V 6 bases, and 16 bases lay outside the gene matches. CDR3: CSVGAGSTGANYNEQFF. The DNA of the CDR3 is TGCAGCGTCGGGGCCGGATCGACAGGGGCCAACTACAATGAGCAGTTCTTC.

The chain carries TRBV10-1 and TRBJ2-6, with 7 positions matching TRBD1. The germline gives CDR1 WNHNN, CDR2 SYGVQD (reference sequence). V shed 3 bases, J shed 0 bases, and the junction held 8 bases outside the gene matches. CDR3 length: 18 amino acids. CDR3 bases: TGCGCCAGCAGTGAAGGGGGCTCGGGAAACTCTGGGGCCAACGTCCTGACTTTC. Encoded protein: CASSEGGSGNSGANVLTF.

This sequence joins TRBV7-6 and TRBJ2-3; 7 bases are shared with TRBD2. Germline V lookup: CDR1 SGHVS, CDR2 FNYEAQ. V was pared by 1 base and J by 4 bases, with 8 bases of the junction left unmatched. The CDR3 has 16 amino acids. For the CDR3, the DNA is TGTGCCAGCAGCTTAGGAGGCGGGGGTGGACCAGATACGCAGTATTTT. It encodes CASSLGGGGGPDTQYF.

J is TRBJ1-5 and V is TRBV6-5, with a tentative D call TRBD1 (5 bases). The V end lost 10 bases, the J end lost 2 bases, and 18 bases lay between the germline ends. The CDR3 loop spans 15 amino acids. The V gene's germline CDR1 is MNHEY and CDR2 SVGAGI. The CDR3 region is CATQRGTRGNQPQHF. The CDR3 nucleotides are TGTGCCACCCAACGAGGGACCCGCGGCAATCAGCCCCAGCATTTT.

The rearrangement uses TRBV6-5 and TRBJ1-5; D remains ambiguous. Trimming pared 2 bases from V and 2 bases from J, leaving 4 bases between. The CDR3 extends over 13 amino acids. The germline gives CDR1 MNHEY, CDR2 SVGAGI. The CDR3: CASSYKGNQPQHF. The CDR3 DNA reads as TGTGCCAGCAGTTACAAAGGCAATCAGCCCCAGCATTTT.

The CDR3 region has the DNA TGTGCCAGCAGTGGGACAGGGATTCCCGGGGAGCTGTTTTTT. This codes for CASSGTGIPGELFF. The rearrangement links TRBV6-1 to TRBJ2-2; 8 nucleotides align to TRBD1. CDR3 length: 14 residues. Germline V CDR1 and CDR2: MNHNS, SASEGT. J was trimmed by 6 bases and V by 4 bases; bases with no gene match: 4.

The J gene is TRBJ1-1, the V gene TRBV7-9; D possibly corresponds to TRBD1 (6 bases). Germline V gene lookup returns CDR1 SEHNR and CDR2 FQNEAQ (reference sequence). V was pared by 5 bases and J by 8 bases, with 15 bases between. The CDR3 is 13 amino acids. The CDR3 bases are TGTGCCAGCAGCCCACAGGGAGGGGGAGAAGCTTTCTTT. Translating it yields CASSPQGGGEAFF. Variable domain in full (rest from reference TRBV7-9 and TRBJ1-1): DTGVSQNPRHKITKRGQNVTFRCDPISEHNRLYWYRQTLGQGPEFLTYFQNEAQLEKSRLLSDRFSAERPKGSFSTLEIQRTEQGDSAMYLCASSPQGGGEAFFGQGTRLTVV.

This clone has just one count. This chain's CDR3 is CASSAEAGGQGVEGQYF. In nucleotides, the CDR3 is TGTGCCAGCAGTGCCGAGGCCGGAGGACAGGGGGTAGAGGGGCAGTACTTC. This chain links TRBV6-1 with TRBJ2-7, with 10 positions matching TRBD1. This CDR3 has 17 amino acids. Germline assignment: CDR1 MNHNS and CDR2 SASEGT. V trimming: 4 bases; J trimming: 9 bases; junction bases outside the gene matches: 18.

The rearrangement links TRBV28 to TRBJ2-3; tentative D call: TRBD2 (6 bases). The CDR3 has 18 amino acids. The germline CDR1 and CDR2 sequences are MDHEN and SYDVKM. Trimming removed 2 bases at V and 7 bases at J, with 25 bases between. The CDR3 reads CASSLVGAAGEEGYTQYF. For the CDR3, the DNA is TGTGCCAGCAGTTTAGTAGGGGCAGCGGGCGAGGAAGGGTATACGCAGTATTTT.

This rearrangement joins TRBV2 to TRBJ2-5; 7 nucleotides align to TRBD2. The CDR3 extends over 13 amino acids. The V gene end was trimmed by 1 base and the J gene end by 4 bases; junction bases not matched to a gene: 0. Germline assignment: CDR1 SNHLY and CDR2 FYNNEI. CDR3 bases: TGTGCCAGCAGTGAAGAGCGGGGAGAGACCCAGTACTTC. This sequence encodes CASSEERGETQYF.

This clone was seen once. The genes are TRBV5-4 and TRBJ1-6; D uncertain. Germline assignment: CDR1 SGHNT and CDR2 YYREEE (reference sequence). The V end lost 3 bases, the J end lost 8 bases, and 15 bases lay between the germline ends. The CDR3 is made up of 15 amino acids. DNA of the CDR3: TGTGCCAGCAGCTCAAAGACCCCTCGGGATTCACCCCTCCACTTT. As protein: CASSSKTPRDSPLHF.

V and J are TRBV10-3 and TRBJ2-1; either TRBD1 or TRBD2 may supply D (5 bases each). Per the germline V gene, CDR1 is ENHRY and CDR2 is SYGVKD. This CDR3 is 16 amino acids long. V shed 6 bases and J shed 7 bases, with 22 bases lying between them. CDR3: CAIRPPDLRGGNEQFF. The CDR3 coding sequence is TGTGCCATCAGGCCCCCGGACTTAAGGGGTGGGAATGAGCAGTTCTTC.

The chain has TRBV7-2 and TRBJ1-6, with D possibly TRBD1 on 5 matching bases. The CDR3 runs to 17 residues. Trimming removed 2 bases at V and 0 bases at J, with 11 bases between. Germline loops: CDR1 SGHTA, CDR2 FQGNSA. This chain's CDR3 is CASSLRQTSSYNSPLHF. CDR3 nucleotides: TGTGCCAGCAGCTTAAGACAGACAAGCTCCTATAATTCACCCCTCCACTTT. The variable domain in full, completed from reference TRBV7-2 and TRBJ1-6, reads GAGVSQSPSNKVTEKGKDVELRCDPISGHTALYWYRQSLGQGLEFLIYFQGNSAPDKSGLPSDRFSAERTGGSVSTLTIQRTQQEDSAVYLCASSLRQTSSYNSPLHFGNGTRLTVT.

DNA for the CDR3: TGCAGCGTTGAGACAGCTGGAAACACCATATATTTT. Translated: CSVETAGNTIYF. The rearrangement links TRBV29-1 to TRBJ1-3; tentatively, D is TRBD1 (5 bases). Trimming took 3 bases from V and 2 from J, leaving 5 bases between them. CDR1 and CDR2 from the germline V gene are SQVTM and ANQGSEA. This CDR3 spans 12 amino acids.

The J gene is TRBJ1-6, the V gene TRBV5-4; D perhaps matches TRBD1 (6 bases). The CDR3 runs to 15 residues. Germline CDR1 and CDR2: SGHNT and YYREEE (reference sequence). Between the trimmed V and J ends, which lost 5 bases and 6 bases, there was a span of 15 bases. This CDR3 reads CASRMDSLLNSPLHF. CDR3 coding DNA: TGTGCCAGCAGGATGGACAGCCTCCTTAATTCACCCCTCCACTTT.

This chain uses TRBV19 with TRBJ2-2, with 7 positions matching TRBD1. The CDR3 has 16 residues. Germline-derived CDR1 and CDR2 are LNHDA and SQIVND (reference sequence). Trimming cost V 9 bases and J 3 bases; bases outside gene matches: 13. The CDR3 DNA follows: TGTGCCAGCTGGAATAGACAGGGAAAGGACACCGGGGAGCTGTTTTTT. It encodes CASWNRQGKDTGELFF.

V and J are TRBV15 and TRBJ2-3, with D possibly called TRBD1 or TRBD2 (5 bases each). V was clipped by 2 bases and J by 0 bases, with 12 bases between them. This CDR3 comprises 16 residues. Germline V gene sequence: CDR1 LNHNV, CDR2 YYDKDF (reference sequence). The CDR3: CATSRPGGASTDTQYF. The CDR3 region has the DNA TGTGCCACCAGCAGACCTGGGGGTGCTAGCACAGATACGCAGTATTTT.

The rearrangement uses TRBV18 and TRBJ2-1; no reliable D call. Trimming took 2 bases from V and 7 from J, leaving 18 bases between them. This CDR3 spans 16 amino acids. Germline values: CDR1 KGHSH, CDR2 LQKENI. Written as DNA, the CDR3 is TGTGCCAGCTCACCAATTGCTCTCGCAGGCAGTAATGAGCAGTTCTTC. Amino acids: CASSPIALAGSNEQFF.

The chain couples TRBV5-4 to TRBJ1-1; perhaps TRBD1 as D (6 bases). CDR3 size: 13 residues. V lost 4 bases and J lost 12, with 19 bases in between. Germline lookup yields CDR1 SGHNT and CDR2 YYREEE (reference sequence). CDR3 in DNA: TGTGCCAGCAGCCAAGACCGAGGGGGGGATCCTTTCTTT. Protein product: CASSQDRGGDPFF.

V gene TRBV7-9 combines with J gene TRBJ2-1; 11 bases agree with TRBD1. The CDR3 is 16 amino acids. V shed 5 bases and J 4 bases; nucleotides not matched to a gene: 7. Germline-derived CDR1 and CDR2 are SEHNR and FQNEAQ (reference sequence). The CDR3 nucleotides read TGTGCCAGCAGCGACAGGGACAGGGGGAGTTACAATGAGCAGTTCTTC. Its translation is CASSDRDRGSYNEQFF. Filled out from reference TRBV7-9 and TRBJ2-1, the complete variable domain reads DTGVSQNPRHKITKRGQNVTFRCDPISEHNRLYWYRQTLGQGPEFLTYFQNEAQLEKSRLLSDRFSAERPKGSFSTLEIQRTEQGDSAMYLCASSDRDRGSYNEQFFGPGTRLTVL.

The rearrangement uses TRBV5-4 and TRBJ1-2; 9 nucleotides line up with TRBD1. V shed 0 bases, J shed 10 bases, and the junction held 4 bases outside the gene matches. The CDR3 runs to 13 residues. Germline lookup yields CDR1 SGHNT and CDR2 YYREEE (reference sequence). The CDR3 sequence: CASSLVGQGSYTF. The CDR3 region has the DNA TGTGCCAGCAGCTTGGTGGGACAGGGATCCTACACCTTC. The full variable domain, in which reference TRBV5-4 and TRBJ1-2 provide the parts outside the CDR3, is ETGVTQSPTHLIKTRGQQVTLRCSSQSGHNTVSWYQQALGQGPQFIFQYYREEENGRGNFPPRFSGLQFPNYSSELNVNALELDDSALYLCASSLVGQGSYTFGSGTRLTVV.